Detailed here is one T cell receptor beta chain. The data stem from a study of technical replicates of blood from a few donors. Generated by immunoSEQ multiplex PCR, the TCRdb table keeps only in-frame clones and is missing some. The data hold just over 55,000 clones, with 80% to 95% observed a single time. Germline CDR1 reads LNHNV; CDR2 reads YYDKDF (reference sequence). CDR3 length: 13 residues. Trimming took off 5 bases at V and 4 bases at J, with 11 bases between the two ends. This clonotype was sampled from a human donor in good health. Some clones in this sample may be carry-over from other donors' samples. The chain has TRBV15 and TRBJ1-2; D is perhaps TRBD1 (5 bases). Sequenced material: PBMCs. The chain's CDR3 is CATSGGLGYGYTF. CDR3 nucleotide sequence: TGTGCCACCAGCGGGGGACTAGGCTATGGCTACACCTTC.